The 13 T cell receptor beta chains below come from one sample, sequenced in a study of blood T cell repertoires in COVID-19. Profiled with immunoSEQ multiplex PCR; TCRdb holds only in-frame clones, not every one. The data contain tens of thousands of clones, over 60% of them singletons. The source material was peripheral blood. These receptors all stem from a woman in her 70s with acute or convalescent COVID-19.

As DNA, the CDR3 is TGTGCCAGCAGTTATTCAAGTTACAGGGAAAACTATGGCTACACCTTC. This translates into CASSYSSYRENYGYTF. This chain joins TRBV28 and TRBJ1-2, with D possibly TRBD1 on 6 matching bases. From germline, CDR1 is MDHEN and CDR2 SYDVKM. V dropped 4 bases and J dropped 2 bases, with 17 bases sitting between them. CDR3 length: 16 amino acids.

The chain carries TRBV27 and TRBJ2-5; D is ambiguous. Germline V lookup: CDR1 MNHEY, CDR2 SMNVEV (reference sequence). This CDR3 has 11 residues. V lost 2 bases to trimming and J lost 5 bases, with 3 bases between them. CDR3 region: CASSLAETQYF. The CDR3 region has the DNA TGTGCCAGCAGTTTAGCGGAGACCCAGTACTTC.

The chain has TRBV7-2 and TRBJ2-2, with 9 bases lining up with TRBD1. V lost 2 bases to trimming and J lost 13 bases; unmatched junction nucleotides: 8. This CDR3 region has 14 residues. Germline CDR1 and CDR2: SGHTA and FQGNSA. The CDR3: CASSLNGGQGGLFF. CDR3 bases: TGTGCCAGCAGCTTAAATGGGGGACAGGGCGGGCTGTTTTTT.

This sequence joins TRBV18 and TRBJ1-6, with D hard to call. This CDR3 comprises 13 residues. CDR1 KGHSH and CDR2 LQKENI come from the germline V gene. V was pared by 2 bases and J by 11 bases, with 10 bases between. CDR3 in amino acids: CASSPEVDPPLHF. DNA of the CDR3: TGTGCCAGCTCACCAGAGGTGGATCCACCCCTCCACTTT.

The chain couples TRBV6-5 to TRBJ1-1; weak D call: TRBD1 (6 bases). This CDR3 comprises 13 residues. Germline values: CDR1 MNHEY, CDR2 SVGAGI. Trimming took off 6 bases at V and 10 bases at J, with 18 bases between the two ends. The CDR3 DNA reads as TGTGCCAGCAGCGAGGGGGTAGACAGTCTAGCTTTCTTT. This sequence encodes CASSEGVDSLAFF.

This chain links TRBV15 with TRBJ1-2, with TRBD1 matching over 7 bases. The V gene end was trimmed by 0 bases and the J gene end by 5 bases; junction bases not matched to a gene: 9. The CDR3 consists of 16 residues. Germline lookup yields CDR1 LNHNV and CDR2 YYDKDF (reference sequence). CDR3 nucleotides: TGTGCCACCAGCAGAGATCAGGGACAGTACTTTTATGGCTACACCTTC. It codes for CATSRDQGQYFYGYTF.

The genes are TRBV6-2 or TRBV6-3 and TRBJ2-3; TRBD2 agrees at 8 bases. Looked up from germline, CDR1 is MNHEY and CDR2 is SVGEGT. V shed 2 bases, J shed 8 bases, and the junction held 15 bases outside the gene matches. The CDR3 is 17 residues long. Written as DNA, the CDR3 is TGTGCCAGCAGTTACCGGACTAGCCTCACCTCATCCGGTACGCAGTATTTT. It codes for CASSYRTSLTSSGTQYF.

The chain uses TRBV6-2 or TRBV6-3 and TRBJ1-2; no reliable D call. In germline, CDR1 is MNHEY, CDR2 SVGEGT. CDR3 size: 12 residues. Trimming removed 5 bases at V and 8 bases at J, with 12 bases between. This CDR3 is CASSNPALGYTF. As DNA, the CDR3 is TGTGCCAGCAGTAACCCAGCGTTGGGCTACACCTTC.

The rearrangement links TRBV29-1 to TRBJ1-5; TRBD1 is a possible D gene (5 bases). The CDR3 runs 14 residues. Trimming stripped 4 bases from V and 3 bases from J, with 13 bases between. Germline assignment: CDR1 SQVTM and CDR2 ANQGSEA. The CDR3 coding sequence is TGCAGCGTTGCGGCCCAGGGCCCCAATCAGCCCCAGCATTTT. It translates to CSVAAQGPNQPQHF.

The genes are TRBV5-4 and TRBJ2-2, with a possible D match to TRBD2 (5 bases). Germline-derived CDR1 and CDR2 are SGHNT and YYREEE (reference sequence). The CDR3 loop spans 15 amino acids. Trimming shortened V by 0 bases and J by 4 bases, and 10 bases separated the two germline ends. CDR3 DNA sequence: TGTGCCAGCAGCTTGGAACGGGCGGGCACCGGGGAGCTGTTTTTT. It specifies CASSLERAGTGELFF.

The J gene is TRBJ1-2, the V gene TRBV2, with D unresolved. Germline V gives CDR1 SNHLY, CDR2 FYNNEI. The CDR3 runs to 14 residues. Trimming removed 7 bases from V and 4 bases from J, with 16 bases in between. The CDR3 DNA reads TGTGCCAGCACCCCAGGACTGTCAATCTATGGCTACACCTTC. Its protein is CASTPGLSIYGYTF.

The chain is built from TRBV11-2 and TRBJ1-6; D not certain. Trimming removed 0 bases at V and 9 bases at J, with 6 bases between. This CDR3 comprises 13 residues. Germline lookup yields CDR1 SGHAT and CDR2 FQNNGV. The CDR3 DNA follows: TGTGCCAGCAGCTTAGATCCCTCTTCACCCCTCCACTTT. This translates into CASSLDPSSPLHF.

The chain carries TRBV10-1 and TRBJ1-4; D gene uncertain. Germline CDR1 is WNHNN and CDR2 is SYGVQD (reference sequence). Trimming pared 0 bases from V and 7 bases from J, leaving 12 bases between. CDR3 size: 15 residues. The CDR3: CASSESLEVGEKLFF. CDR3 sequence (DNA): TGCGCCAGCAGTGAGTCTTTGGAGGTTGGTGAAAAACTGTTTTTT.